The 26 T cell receptor beta chains below were found in one sample sequenced in a study of T-cell reconstitution after alpha-beta-depleted transplantation in children. Preparation of the TCRbeta library involved a method that used unique molecular identifiers. TCRdb fed the PCR reads into MiXCR, producing one record per CDR3 protein. Here the sample spans some 300,000 distinct CDR3 sequences, about 9.4% being singletons. This sample comprised PBMCs from the stem cell graft donor, obtained from the stem cell graft. These receptors all come from a human donor who donated a stem cell graft to a child with acute lymphoblastic leukemia.

The chain is built from TRBV20-1 and TRBJ1-5; weak D call: TRBD1 (5 bases). The V end lost 4 bases, the J end lost 5 bases, and 12 bases lay between the germline ends. Germline V lookup: CDR1 DFQATT, CDR2 SNEGSKA (reference sequence). This CDR3 has 13 residues. The CDR3: CSAIPQGHQPQHF. In DNA, the CDR3 is TGCAGTGCTATTCCCCAGGGACATCAGCCCCAGCATTTT.

The gene calls are TRBV29-1 and TRBJ1-5; D gene ambiguous. The CDR3 runs 10 residues. With 7 bases removed from V and 5 bases from J, the gap between germline ends came to 6 bases. Germline CDR1 and CDR2: SQVTM and ANQGSEA. The CDR3 nucleotides are TGCAGCGGGAACTATCAGCCCCAGCATTTT. Translated, it gives CSGNYQPQHF.

This clonotype turned up a few times. The V gene is TRBV6-1, the J gene TRBJ1-5; D gene uncertain. V lost 7 bases to trimming and J lost 3 bases, with 10 bases between them. Germline loops: CDR1 MNHNS, CDR2 SASEGT. The CDR3 runs to 13 residues. The CDR3 sequence: CASISHNNQPQHF. CDR3 nucleotide sequence: TGTGCCAGCATCAGCCACAACAATCAGCCCCAGCATTTT.

This clonotype was recorded a few times. V gene TRBV20-1 combines with J gene TRBJ1-1, with D uncertain. In germline, CDR1 is DFQATT, CDR2 SNEGSKA (reference sequence). The ends were cut back, 2 bases at V and 1 base at J, with 11 bases in the middle. CDR3 size: 14 residues. Here the CDR3 DNA reads TGCAGTGCTAGAAGGCGGCTTACGAACACTGAAGCTTTCTTT. It encodes CSARRRLTNTEAFF.

The chain combines TRBV10-3 with TRBJ1-2; TRBD1 agrees at 7 bases. The germline gives CDR1 ENHRY, CDR2 SYGVKD. The CDR3 runs 14 residues. V lost 4 bases, J lost 4 bases, and 6 bases stayed unmatched. The DNA for the CDR3 is TGTGCCATCAGTGGGGGACAGTTCAGCTATGGCTACACCTTC. Amino acid sequence: CAISGGQFSYGYTF.

This clonotype was observed many times. The chain employs TRBV27 and TRBJ2-7; weak D call: TRBD2 (6 bases). Germline V gives CDR1 MNHEY, CDR2 SMNVEV (reference sequence). CDR3 length equals 12 residues. Trimming took off 10 bases at V and 3 bases at J, with 13 bases between the two ends. The CDR3 sequence: CATGLVGYEQYF. CDR3 coding DNA: TGTGCCACGGGACTTGTCGGCTACGAGCAGTACTTC.

V is TRBV7-3 and J is TRBJ1-1, with 11 bases fitting TRBD1. Germline CDR1 reads SGHTA; CDR2 reads FQGTGA. CDR3 size: 17 residues. Trimming at V came to 5 bases and at J to 1 base, leaving 9 bases not matched to a gene. DNA of the CDR3: TGTGCCAGCAGCCTTCGGGACAGGGGGAACGGGAACACTGAAGCTTTCTTT. It specifies CASSLRDRGNGNTEAFF.

This chain links TRBV30 with TRBJ2-2, with 9 nucleotides matching TRBD2. The CDR3 has 14 amino acids. Germline-derived CDR1 and CDR2 are GTSNPN and SVGIG (reference sequence). Unmatched junction bases numbered 3, after V lost 2 bases and J lost 5 bases. The CDR3 reads CAWSSGRRTGELFF. The CDR3 bases are TGTGCCTGGAGTAGCGGGAGGCGTACCGGGGAGCTGTTTTTT.

The chain combines TRBV12-3 or TRBV12-4 with TRBJ1-4; 7 bases align to TRBD1. The CDR3 length is 14 residues. The V and J ends lost 6 bases and 8 bases, in that order; junction bases with no gene match: 9. CDR3 sequence reads: CASSPDRAREKLFF. The CDR3 DNA sequence: TGTGCCAGCAGCCCCGACAGGGCGAGGGAAAAACTGTTTTTT.

Comments on this clonotype: A read error may account for a junction end that differs from germline. The V call is TRBV2, the J call TRBJ2-5; no clear D gene. In germline, CDR1 is SNHLY, CDR2 FYNNEI. The CDR3 contains 12 residues. The chain's CDR3 is CASSEGWETQYF. CDR3 DNA sequence: TGTGCCAGCAGCGAAGGGTGGGAGACCCAGTACTTC.

The chain joins TRBV24-1 to TRBJ2-1; 9 bases map to TRBD1. This CDR3 spans 15 amino acids. Germline-derived CDR1 and CDR2 are KGHDR and SFDVKD. V lost 3 bases and J lost 7; bases outside the gene matches: 6. Written as DNA, the CDR3 is TGTGCCACCAGTGATGTAGACAGGGGGATGAATGAGCAGTTCTTC. It is translated as CATSDVDRGMNEQFF.

The J gene is TRBJ2-7, the V gene TRBV11-2, with a tentative D call TRBD1 (6 bases). This CDR3 has 17 residues. Germline lookup yields CDR1 SGHAT and CDR2 FQNNGV. Trimming stripped 0 bases from V and 7 bases from J, with 22 bases between. The CDR3 is CASSLEGGVGLLAEQYF. The CDR3 coding sequence is TGTGCCAGCAGCTTAGAAGGGGGTGTCGGACTGTTGGCAGAGCAGTACTTC. Full variable domain (outside the CDR3, taken from reference TRBV11-2 and TRBJ2-7): EAGVAQSPRYKIIEKRQSVAFWCNPISGHATLYWYQQILGQGPKLLIQFQNNGVVDDSQLPKDRFSAERLKGVDSTLKIQPAKLEDSAVYLCASSLEGGVGLLAEQYFGPGTRLTVT.

This clonotype was seen only a few times. V usage is TRBV9 and J usage is TRBJ2-1, with TRBD2 matching 9 bases. Germline V CDR1 and CDR2: SGDLS, YYNGEE. The CDR3 has 14 residues. Trimming removed 3 bases from V and 3 bases from J; junction bases left unmatched: 1. CDR3 residues: CASSASGIYNEQFF. For the CDR3, the DNA is TGTGCCAGCAGCGCTAGCGGGATCTACAATGAGCAGTTCTTC.

The rearrangement uses TRBV5-1 and TRBJ1-2; D gene unclear. V lost 4 bases and J lost 4, with 17 bases in between. Germline V gene data show CDR1 as SGHRS and CDR2 as YFSETQ. The CDR3 consists of 15 residues. The CDR3 is CASSPEWASAYGYTF. The DNA for the CDR3 is TGCGCCAGCAGCCCGGAGTGGGCGTCGGCCTATGGCTACACCTTC.

This clonotype was seen a few times. V and J are TRBV20-1 and TRBJ2-7; 12 bases align to TRBD2. This CDR3 is 15 amino acids long. Germline values: CDR1 DFQATT, CDR2 SNEGSKA (reference sequence). V shed 6 bases, J shed 1 base, and the junction held 7 bases outside the gene matches. CDR3 residues: CSALTSGSHSYEQYF. The CDR3, as DNA: TGCAGTGCCTTGACTAGCGGGAGCCATTCCTACGAGCAGTACTTC.

V gene TRBV7-9 combines with J gene TRBJ2-1, with 10 bases identical to TRBD1. Per germline, CDR1 SEHNR and CDR2 FQNEAQ (reference sequence). Trimming took 6 bases from V and 12 from J; bases not matched to a gene: 11. The CDR3 is made up of 14 amino acids. The CDR3 nucleotides are TGTGCCAGCAGAACACCGGGACAGGGGACGAGGCAGTTCTTC. Translated: CASRTPGQGTRQFF.

This clonotype was seen more than once but under ten times. This sequence joins TRBV29-1 and TRBJ1-2; D remains unclear. V was trimmed by 3 bases and J by 2 bases, leaving 7 bases between them. The length of the CDR3 is 12 residues. CDR1 is SQVTM and CDR2 is ANQGSEA in the germline V gene. The CDR3 nucleotides read TGCAGCGTTGAGTTCGGGAACTATGGCTACACCTTC. This sequence encodes CSVEFGNYGYTF.

About this clonotype: One end of the junction varies from germline; a read error may be responsible. This sequence joins TRBV12-3 or TRBV12-4 and TRBJ2-7, with 12 bases aligning to TRBD2. The CDR3 length is 18 residues. The CDR3 nucleotides are TGTGCCAGCTGTTTAGAGCTGACTAGCGGGAGTGACTCCTACGAGCAGTACTTC. This encodes CASCLELTSGSDSYEQYF.

V and J are TRBV10-2 and TRBJ2-1; TRBD1 aligns across 7 bases. In germline, CDR1 is WSHSY, CDR2 SAAADI. V gave up 3 bases and J gave up 4 bases; unmatched junction bases: 9. The length of the CDR3 is 16 residues. The CDR3 reads CASSDLPGQSYNEQFF. In DNA, the CDR3 is TGCGCCAGCAGTGACCTCCCGGGACAGAGTTACAATGAGCAGTTCTTC.

This clonotype was detected only a few times. V and J are TRBV12-3 or TRBV12-4 and TRBJ1-1; D is perhaps TRBD1 (5 bases). The CDR3 sequence is 14 residues long. V was pared by 1 base and J by 3 bases, with 9 bases between. For the CDR3, the DNA is TGTGCCAGCAGTTTAGGCAGGGTGGACACTGAAGCTTTCTTT. Amino acid sequence: CASSLGRVDTEAFF.

The genes are TRBV27 and TRBJ2-1; 16 bases align to TRBD2. In germline, CDR1 is MNHEY, CDR2 SMNVEV (reference sequence). The ends lost 2 bases at V and 6 bases at J; junction bases unmatched: 10. The CDR3 runs 19 residues. CDR3: CASSLPGLAGGDQGNEQFF. Here the CDR3 DNA reads TGTGCCAGCAGTTTACCGGGACTAGCGGGAGGGGATCAAGGCAATGAGCAGTTCTTC.

The genes are TRBV25-1 and TRBJ1-1; D might be TRBD1 (5 bases). Looked up from germline, CDR1 is MGHDK and CDR2 is SYGVNS. CDR3 size: 15 residues. Between the trimmed V and J ends, which lost 4 bases and 1 base, there was a span of 13 bases. The CDR3: CASSVSRTGNTEAFF. The DNA for the CDR3 is TGTGCCAGCAGTGTGTCCCGTACAGGGAACACTGAAGCTTTCTTT. The full variable domain, its missing parts supplied by reference TRBV25-1 and TRBJ1-1, is EADIYQTPRYLVIGTGKKITLECSQTMGHDKMYWYQQDPGMELHLIHYSYGVNSTEKGDLSSESTVSRIRTEHFPLTLESARPSHTSQYLCASSVSRTGNTEAFFGQGTRLTVV.

At least ten counts were recorded for this clonotype. The gene calls are TRBV9 and TRBJ2-1; D is possibly TRBD1 or TRBD2 (5 bases each). V lost 5 bases to trimming and J lost 3 bases, with 6 bases between them. This CDR3 is 12 amino acids long. Germline V gene sequence: CDR1 SGDLS, CDR2 YYNGEE. CDR3 DNA: TGTGCCAGCAGGGGGGACTACAATGAGCAGTTCTTC. Encoded protein: CASRGDYNEQFF. Using reference TRBV9 and TRBJ2-1 for the parts outside the CDR3, the full variable domain is DSGVTQTPKHLITATGQRVTLRCSPRSGDLSVYWYQQSLDQGLQFLIQYYNGEERAKGNILERFSAQQFPDLHSELNLSSLELGDSALYFCASRGDYNEQFFGPGTRLTVL.

This clonotype was observed many times. This chain uses TRBV9 with TRBJ2-1; D gene unclear. V lost 7 bases, J lost 4 bases, and 6 bases lay in between. From germline, CDR1 is SGDLS and CDR2 YYNGEE. The CDR3 has 11 amino acids. DNA of the CDR3: TGTGCCAGCGGTGCGTACAATGAGCAGTTCTTC. Protein sequence: CASGAYNEQFF.

In its sample, this clonotype was seen many times. This rearrangement joins TRBV7-2 to TRBJ2-2, with 7 bases lining up with TRBD2. Germline V lookup: CDR1 SGHTA, CDR2 FQGNSA. V lost 2 bases and J lost 0; bases outside the gene matches: 6. CDR3 size: 17 residues. CDR3: CASSLWGRGANTGELFF. The CDR3 nucleotides read TGTGCCAGCAGCTTATGGGGGAGGGGCGCGAACACCGGGGAGCTGTTTTTT.

V and J are TRBV20-1 and TRBJ2-2, with D perhaps matching TRBD1 (5 bases). Germline loops: CDR1 DFQATT, CDR2 SNEGSKA (reference sequence). The CDR3 extends over 15 amino acids. The V gene lost 0 bases and the J gene lost 4 bases, with 12 bases spanning the gap. The CDR3 DNA reads TGCAGTGCTAGAGATGCAGGGAAAGGCACCGGGGAGCTGTTTTTT. Its protein is CSARDAGKGTGELFF.